This record looks at one T cell receptor (beta chain) sequence and its context. The target antigen is unknown. This record belongs to a study of radiation and T cells in renal cell carcinoma. As to time point: baseline pretreatment blood. Treatment: 15 Gy SBRT to primary tumor, nephrectomy 4 weeks later. After SBRT, blood was collected at 2 and 4 weeks, plus baseline. The patient's renal cell carcinoma had clear cell pathology. Germline assignment: CDR1 MNHEY and CDR2 SVGAGI. Trimming removed 6 bases from V and 0 bases from J, with 6 bases in between. The CDR3 has 12 amino acids. Regarding the study as a whole: Without pretreatment biopsies, baseline tumor clonotype presence was undetermined.

Here immunoSEQ multiplex PCR was the method, and the copy in TCRdb shows in-frame clones only, minus some. This table holds 130,000 or so clones, approximately 87% found once. The TCR was taken from a woman aged 45-60 years with renal cell carcinoma. This rearrangement joins TRBV6-5 to TRBJ2-7; no clear D. Sequenced here: blood, sampled from a patient whose treatment included radiotherapy and nephrectomy. In nucleotides, the CDR3 is TGTGCCAGCAGCCGTAACTCCTACGAGCAGTACTTC. Its translation: CASSRNSYEQYF.